Sequencing of this T cell receptor (beta chain) was carried out in a study of CD4 T cells in relation to SARS-CoV-2 and coronaviruses. Uncultured naive and memory CD4+ T cells supplied DNA for deep TCR-beta sequencing. Measured with immunoSEQ multiplex PCR; TCRdb has only the in-frame clones, and not every one. Among roughly 36,000 clones, 70% to 90% were seen once, and the ten largest hold around 3.3%. The sequence came from an adult with COVID-19. The sequenced sample was memory CD4+ T cells from PBMCs.

The CDR3, as DNA: TGTGCCAGCAGCCAGGGGTACGCGGGAGGGTTTCTGTTCTTC. Translation gives CASSQGYAGGFLFF. The J gene is TRBJ2-1, the V gene TRBV28; 9 nucleotides line up with TRBD2. The length of the CDR3 is 14 residues. V was clipped by 6 bases and J by 15 bases; unmatched bases: 15. Germline V gene sequence: CDR1 MDHEN, CDR2 SYDVKM.